The clone carrying this T cell receptor beta chain came up many times. The target antigen is unknown. RNA transcripts served as the template for amplifying TCR beta CDR3 regions. When the TCR CDR3 underwent first-round RT-PCR, the HTBI primer set was used. TCRdb re-derived calls from the multiplex PCR reads in MiXCR, one entry per CDR3 protein. Of roughly 650,000 distinct CDR3 sequences listed, approximately 15% are singletons. V was clipped by 3 bases and J by 4 bases; unmatched bases: 6. CDR3 length: 14 amino acids. Germline V gives CDR1 SNHLY, CDR2 FYNNEI. The sample is drawn from a study of T cells in Graves' hyperthyroidism and ophthalmopathy. Whole-study context: The authors collected peripheral blood at initial diagnosis, before any treatment. Study observations and caveats: Most thyroid clonotypes expanded above 0.001 were also detected in blood. The model forecast ophthalmopathy, anticipating it by a median approximately 7 months before onset.

Diagnosis relied on clinical symptoms, serum thyroxine and TRAb, thyroid ultrasound and orbital computed tomography. The sample consisted of blood. This receptor was obtained from a woman between 35 and 50 years old with Graves' ophthalmopathy. The V gene is TRBV2, the J gene TRBJ2-7, with TRBD2 matching over 7 bases. In DNA, the CDR3 is TGTGCCAGCAGTGATTTGCTAGCGGATTACGAGCAGTACTTC. It specifies CASSDLLADYEQYF.